A single sample is the source of the 13 T cell receptor beta chains below, sequenced in a study of OX40 agonist ivuxolimab in advanced cancers. Profiled with immunoSEQ multiplex PCR; TCRdb holds only in-frame clones, not every one. The sample yields roughly 80,000 clones, 86% seen once. Specimen: CD4+ or CD8+ T cells sorted from blood, collected in a trial of the OX40 agonist ivuxolimab. The receptor source for this set is an adult with an advanced solid tumor such as melanoma, head and neck, liver or kidney cancer.

The chain uses TRBV27 and TRBJ1-6; TRBD1 might be the D (6 bases). This CDR3 has 15 residues. V was pared by 2 bases and J by 7 bases, with 12 bases between. In germline, CDR1 is MNHEY, CDR2 SMNVEV (reference sequence). The CDR3 region is CASSLTQGGNSPLHF. CDR3 nucleotide sequence: TGTGCCAGCAGTTTAACACAGGGTGGGAATTCACCCCTCCACTTT.

This chain joins TRBV7-2 and TRBJ2-5; D call uncertain. There are 11 residues in the CDR3. The V end lost 6 bases, the J end lost 3 bases, and 5 bases lay between the germline ends. Germline values: CDR1 SGHTA, CDR2 FQGNSA. The CDR3 loop reads CASRAEETQYF. As DNA, the CDR3 is TGTGCCAGCAGGGCTGAAGAGACCCAGTACTTC. The full variable domain, with the rest looked up from reference TRBV7-2 and TRBJ2-5, is GAGVSQSPSNKVTEKGKDVELRCDPISGHTALYWYRQSLGQGLEFLIYFQGNSAPDKSGLPSDRFSAERTGGSVSTLTIQRTQQEDSAVYLCASRAEETQYFGPGTRLLVL.

The CDR3 sequence: CASSTRNKQFF. In nucleotides, the CDR3 is TGTGCCAGCAGCACTCGTAACAAGCAGTTCTTC. The rearrangement links TRBV5-4 to TRBJ2-1, with unresolved D. Trimming shortened V by 4 bases and J by 11 bases, and 10 bases separated the two germline ends. The germline V gene has CDR1 SGHNT and CDR2 YYREEE (reference sequence). The CDR3 length is 11 residues.

The V gene is TRBV5-1, the J gene TRBJ1-2, with D hard to call. There are 12 residues in the CDR3. V was clipped by 4 bases and J by 4 bases, with 8 bases between them. Per the germline V gene, CDR1 is SGHRS and CDR2 is YFSETQ. The CDR3: CASSDTVYGYTF. In nucleotides, the CDR3 is TGCGCCAGCAGCGACACGGTCTATGGCTACACCTTC.

Here the CDR3 reads CASSYSGVGEQFF. For the CDR3, the DNA is TGTGCCAGCAGTTACTCGGGGGTTGGTGAGCAGTTCTTC. V gene TRBV6-5 combines with J gene TRBJ2-1; the D gene could be TRBD1 or TRBD2 (5 bases each). The CDR3 is made up of 13 amino acids. Germline V lookup: CDR1 MNHEY, CDR2 SVGAGI. Trimming removed 0 bases from V and 9 bases from J, with 9 bases in between.

Only one count was recorded for this clone. The chain recombines TRBV5-5 with TRBJ2-1; maybe TRBD1 (6 bases). The length of the CDR3 is 15 residues. The germline V gene has CDR1 SGHKS and CDR2 YYEKEE (reference sequence). Trimming stripped 7 bases from V and 1 base from J, with 15 bases between. The CDR3 coding sequence is TGTGCCAGCCAGCTGGGAACAGGGTCCTACAATGAGCAGTTCTTC. This translates into CASQLGTGSYNEQFF.

Note on this clone: One end of the junction fails to match germline, which may point to a read error. The genes are TRBV6-5 and TRBJ2-7; 9 positions match TRBD1. The CDR3 loop spans 12 amino acids. Looked up from germline, CDR1 is MNHEY and CDR2 is SVGAGI. CDR3 in DNA: TGTGCCAGCAGTTCCATAACAGGGGGCGCGAGCTTC. It is translated as CASSSITGGASF.

V usage is TRBV30 and J usage is TRBJ1-2; possible D gene TRBD1, 5 bases. The V and J ends lost 7 bases and 6 bases respectively, with 15 bases between them. Germline-derived CDR1 and CDR2 are GTSNPN and SVGIG (reference sequence). This CDR3 region has 12 residues. The CDR3 nucleotides read TGTGCCTTGGAGAAGGGACGGAATGGCTACACCTTC. Translated: CALEKGRNGYTF.

CDR3: CASSLEGQGYQPQHF. The CDR3 nucleotides are TGTGCCAGCAGCTTAGAGGGTCAGGGCTATCAGCCCCAGCATTTT. The chain is built from TRBV7-2 and TRBJ1-5; tentative D call: TRBD1 (5 bases). V was trimmed by 1 base and J by 5 bases, leaving 12 bases between them. Germline V gene data show CDR1 as SGHTA and CDR2 as FQGNSA. This CDR3 has 15 amino acids.

The chain is built from TRBV9 and TRBJ1-6; 9 bases map to TRBD1. This CDR3 is built from 16 residues. Germline V gives CDR1 SGDLS, CDR2 YYNGEE. With V trimmed by 4 bases and J by 9 bases, 11 bases remained unmatched. Here the CDR3 reads CASSRTPQGQGSPLHF. CDR3 bases: TGTGCCAGCAGCAGGACCCCACAGGGACAGGGTTCACCCCTCCACTTT.

The rearrangement links TRBV7-2 to TRBJ1-5; D call uncertain. CDR1 and CDR2 from the germline V gene are SGHTA and FQGNSA. This CDR3 comprises 12 residues. V lost 5 bases and J 4 bases, leaving 6 bases between the germline ends. CDR3 sequence (DNA): TGTGCCAGCAGCGTTAATAATCAGCCCCAGCATTTT. Translation: CASSVNNQPQHF.

V usage is TRBV18 and J usage is TRBJ2-7; 9 nucleotides align to TRBD1. Trimming took 4 bases from V and 3 from J; bases not matched to a gene: 4. This CDR3 has 14 amino acids. The germline V gene has CDR1 KGHSH and CDR2 LQKENI. In nucleotides, the CDR3 is TGTGCCAGCTCACGACAGGGGGGGATCTACGAGCAGTACTTC. It encodes CASSRQGGIYEQYF.

The chain combines TRBV6-5 with TRBJ2-5, with 9 positions matching TRBD1. CDR3 size: 16 residues. In germline, CDR1 is MNHEY, CDR2 SVGAGI. The V and J ends lost 2 bases and 8 bases, in that order; junction bases with no gene match: 12. The CDR3 reads CASSYGTGKGQGTQYF. The DNA for the CDR3 is TGTGCCAGCAGTTACGGGACAGGGAAAGGGCAAGGAACCCAGTACTTC.